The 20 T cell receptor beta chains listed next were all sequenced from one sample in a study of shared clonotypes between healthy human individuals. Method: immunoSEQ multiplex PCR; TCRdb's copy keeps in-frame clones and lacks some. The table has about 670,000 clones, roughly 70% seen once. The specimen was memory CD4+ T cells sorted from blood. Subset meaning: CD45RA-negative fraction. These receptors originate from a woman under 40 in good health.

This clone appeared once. The DNA of the CDR3 is TGTGCCAGCAGCTTCCGGGACAGTCGAAGAGATACGCAGTATTTT. Encoded protein: CASSFRDSRRDTQYF. The chain carries TRBV7-9 and TRBJ2-3; 7 positions match TRBD1. With 3 bases clipped from V and 5 bases from J, the junction kept 8 bases outside the gene matches. CDR3 size: 15 residues. CDR1 is SEHNR, CDR2 FQNEAQ, per germline (reference sequence).

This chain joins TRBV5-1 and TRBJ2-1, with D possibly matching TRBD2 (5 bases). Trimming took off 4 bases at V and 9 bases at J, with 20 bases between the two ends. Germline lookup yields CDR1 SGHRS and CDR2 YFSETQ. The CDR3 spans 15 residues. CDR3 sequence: CASSPSPTDFLEQFF. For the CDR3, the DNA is TGCGCCAGCAGCCCATCACCCACGGACTTTCTTGAGCAGTTCTTC.

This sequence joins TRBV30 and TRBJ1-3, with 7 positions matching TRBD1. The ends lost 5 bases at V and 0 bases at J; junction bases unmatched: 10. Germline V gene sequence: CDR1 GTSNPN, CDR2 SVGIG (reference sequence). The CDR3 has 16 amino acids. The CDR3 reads CAWGGGQLSSGNTIYF. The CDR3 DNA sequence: TGTGCCTGGGGAGGGGGACAGCTCAGCTCTGGAAACACCATATATTTT.

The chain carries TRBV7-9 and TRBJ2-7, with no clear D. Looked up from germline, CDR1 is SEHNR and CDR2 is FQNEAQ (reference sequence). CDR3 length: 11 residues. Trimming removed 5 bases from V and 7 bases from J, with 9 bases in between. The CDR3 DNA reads TGTGCCAGCAGCCCAGTGGGGGAGCAGTACTTC. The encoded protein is CASSPVGEQYF.

The CDR3 loop is CASSLPRVGEQYF. CDR3 in DNA: TGTGCCAGCAGCCTGCCCAGGGTCGGCGAGCAGTACTTC. The chain has TRBV7-2 and TRBJ2-7, with a possible D match to TRBD1 (5 bases). Per the germline V gene, CDR1 is SGHTA and CDR2 is FQGNSA. The CDR3 has 13 amino acids. The V and J ends lost 5 bases and 6 bases respectively, with 14 bases between them. The complete variable domain, with remaining parts taken from reference TRBV7-2 and TRBJ2-7, reads GAGVSQSPSNKVTEKGKDVELRCDPISGHTALYWYRQSLGQGLEFLIYFQGNSAPDKSGLPSDRFSAERTGGSVSTLTIQRTQQEDSAVYLCASSLPRVGEQYFGPGTRLTVT.

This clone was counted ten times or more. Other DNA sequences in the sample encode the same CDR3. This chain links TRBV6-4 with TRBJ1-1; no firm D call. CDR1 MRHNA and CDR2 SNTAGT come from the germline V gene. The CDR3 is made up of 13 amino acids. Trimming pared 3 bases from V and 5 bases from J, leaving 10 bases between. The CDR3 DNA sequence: TGTGCCAGCAGTGAAAGCCGGGATACTGAAGCTTTCTTT. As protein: CASSESRDTEAFF.

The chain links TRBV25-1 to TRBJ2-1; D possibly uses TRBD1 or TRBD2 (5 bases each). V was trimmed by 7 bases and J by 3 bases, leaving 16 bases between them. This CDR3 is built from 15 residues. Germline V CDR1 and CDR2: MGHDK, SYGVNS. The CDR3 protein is CASMDSRDLYNEQFF. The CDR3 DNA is TGTGCCAGCATGGACTCCCGGGACCTCTACAATGAGCAGTTCTTC.

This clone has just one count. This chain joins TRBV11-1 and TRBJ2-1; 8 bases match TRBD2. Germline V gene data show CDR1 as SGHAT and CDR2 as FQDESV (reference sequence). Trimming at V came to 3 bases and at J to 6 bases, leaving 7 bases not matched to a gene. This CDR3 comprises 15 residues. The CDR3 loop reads CASSLAGGLGNEQFF. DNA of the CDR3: TGTGCCAGCAGCTTGGCGGGAGGACTGGGCAATGAGCAGTTCTTC.

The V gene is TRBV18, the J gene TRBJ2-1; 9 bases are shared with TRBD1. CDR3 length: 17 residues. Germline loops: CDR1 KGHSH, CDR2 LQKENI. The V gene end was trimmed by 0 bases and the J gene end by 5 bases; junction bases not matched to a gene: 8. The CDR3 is CASSPPLGTGPNNEQFF. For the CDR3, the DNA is TGTGCCAGCTCACCACCTTTGGGGACAGGGCCAAACAATGAGCAGTTCTTC.

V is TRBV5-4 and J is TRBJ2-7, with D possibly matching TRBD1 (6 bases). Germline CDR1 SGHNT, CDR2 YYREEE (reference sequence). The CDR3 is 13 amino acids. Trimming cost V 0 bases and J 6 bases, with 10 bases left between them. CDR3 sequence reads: CASSLVQGLEQYF. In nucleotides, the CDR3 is TGTGCCAGCAGCTTGGTGCAGGGGCTCGAGCAGTACTTC.

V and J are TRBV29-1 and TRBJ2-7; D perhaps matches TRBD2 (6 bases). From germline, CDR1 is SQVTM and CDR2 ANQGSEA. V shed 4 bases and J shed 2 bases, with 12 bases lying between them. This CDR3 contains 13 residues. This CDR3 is CSVAGGATYEQYF. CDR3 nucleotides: TGCAGCGTTGCGGGCGGGGCCACCTACGAGCAGTACTTC.

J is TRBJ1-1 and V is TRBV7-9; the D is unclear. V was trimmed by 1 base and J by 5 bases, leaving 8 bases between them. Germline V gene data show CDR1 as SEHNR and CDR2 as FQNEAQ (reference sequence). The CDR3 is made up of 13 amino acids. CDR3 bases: TGTGCCAGCAGCTTAGGCCTGGTGACTGAAGCTTTCTTT. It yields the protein CASSLGLVTEAFF. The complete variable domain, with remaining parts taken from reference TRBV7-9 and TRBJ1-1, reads DTGVSQNPRHKITKRGQNVTFRCDPISEHNRLYWYRQTLGQGPEFLTYFQNEAQLEKSRLLSDRFSAERPKGSFSTLEIQRTEQGDSAMYLCASSLGLVTEAFFGQGTRLTVV.

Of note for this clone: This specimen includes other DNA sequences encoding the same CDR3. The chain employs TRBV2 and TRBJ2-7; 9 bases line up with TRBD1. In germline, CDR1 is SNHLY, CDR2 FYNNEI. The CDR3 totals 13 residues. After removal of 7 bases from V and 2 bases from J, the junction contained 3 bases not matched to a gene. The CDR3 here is CASTGQGPYEQYF. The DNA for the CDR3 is TGTGCCAGCACTGGACAGGGGCCCTACGAGCAGTACTTC. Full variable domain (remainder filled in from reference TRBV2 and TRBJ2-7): EPEVTQTPSHQVTQMGQEVILRCVPISNHLYFYWYRQILGQKVEFLVSFYNNEISEKSEIFDDQFSVERPDGSNFTLKIRSTKLEDSAMYFCASTGQGPYEQYFGPGTRLTVT.

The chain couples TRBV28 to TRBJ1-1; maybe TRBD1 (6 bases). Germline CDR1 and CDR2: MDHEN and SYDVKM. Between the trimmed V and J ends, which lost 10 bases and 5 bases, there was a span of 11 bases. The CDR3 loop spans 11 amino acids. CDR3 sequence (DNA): TGTGCCATGACGACAGGAACTGAAGCTTTCTTT. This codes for CAMTTGTEAFF.

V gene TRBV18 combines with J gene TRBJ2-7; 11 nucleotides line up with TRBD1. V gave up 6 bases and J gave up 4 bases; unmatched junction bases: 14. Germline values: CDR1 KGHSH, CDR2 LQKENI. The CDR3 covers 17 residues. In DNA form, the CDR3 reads TGTGCCAGCTCCTACACCACCCTCGGGACAGGGGGATACGAGCAGTACTTC. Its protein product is CASSYTTLGTGGYEQYF.

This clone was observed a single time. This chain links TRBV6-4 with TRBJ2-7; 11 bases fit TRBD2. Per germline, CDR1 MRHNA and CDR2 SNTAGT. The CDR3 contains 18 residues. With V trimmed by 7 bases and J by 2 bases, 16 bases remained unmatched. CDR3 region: CASNHPGLAVGVPYEQYF. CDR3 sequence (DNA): TGTGCCAGCAACCACCCGGGACTAGCGGTTGGAGTCCCCTACGAGCAGTACTTC.

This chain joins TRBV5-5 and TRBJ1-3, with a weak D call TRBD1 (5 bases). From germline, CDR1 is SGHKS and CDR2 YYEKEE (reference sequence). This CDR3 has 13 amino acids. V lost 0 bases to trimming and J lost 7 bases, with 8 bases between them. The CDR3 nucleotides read TGTGCCAGCAGCTTGGAAGAGGGGAACACCATATATTTT. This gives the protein CASSLEEGNTIYF.

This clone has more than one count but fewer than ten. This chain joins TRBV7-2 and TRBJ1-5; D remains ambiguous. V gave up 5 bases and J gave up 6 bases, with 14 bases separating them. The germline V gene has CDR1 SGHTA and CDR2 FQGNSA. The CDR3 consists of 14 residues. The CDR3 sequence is CASSPGLRSQPQHF. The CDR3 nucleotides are TGTGCCAGCAGCCCAGGACTTAGGAGTCAGCCCCAGCATTTT.

The CDR3 DNA reads as TGCGCCAGCAGCCAACGACCGAACTACGAGCAGTACTTC. Translated: CASSQRPNYEQYF. The rearrangement uses TRBV4-1 and TRBJ2-7; D unclear. Trimming took 2 bases from V and 3 from J, leaving 8 bases between them. This CDR3 is 13 amino acids long. Germline V CDR1 and CDR2: MGHRA, YSYEKL.

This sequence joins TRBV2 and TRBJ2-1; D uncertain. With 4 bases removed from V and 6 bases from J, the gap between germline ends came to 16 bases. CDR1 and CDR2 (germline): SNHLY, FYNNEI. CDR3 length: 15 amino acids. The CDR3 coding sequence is TGTGCCAGCAGTGGCCGGGCGGAGCCCTCCAATGAGCAGTTCTTC. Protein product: CASSGRAEPSNEQFF. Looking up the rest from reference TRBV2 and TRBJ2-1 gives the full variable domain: EPEVTQTPSHQVTQMGQEVILRCVPISNHLYFYWYRQILGQKVEFLVSFYNNEISEKSEIFDDQFSVERPDGSNFTLKIRSTKLEDSAMYFCASSGRAEPSNEQFFGPGTRLTVL.